What follows is one T cell receptor (beta chain) and its context. Antigen unknown. This sample was taken from a study of T cells after yellow fever vaccination. Study outcomes and limitations: Only a minor proportion of clonotypes was detected across both CD4 and CD8 compartments. There was a possibility that FACS-sorted repertoires contained abundant clonotypes contaminating from the bulk population.

Making TCR cDNA involved 5'RACE template switching, which added UMIs and a universal primer site. TCRdb re-called the 5' RACE reads with MiXCR, one entry per CDR3 protein. Found here are a few hundred thousand distinct CDR3 sequences, more than 9% of them singletons; the top ten hold about 17%. Trimming stripped 3 bases from V and 3 bases from J, with 9 bases between. There are 13 residues in the CDR3. In germline, CDR1 is MNHEY, CDR2 SMNVEV (reference sequence). This rearrangement joins TRBV27 to TRBJ2-7; tentative D call: TRBD2 (5 bases). The specimen was PBMCs, collected on the day of the first yellow fever vaccination. The origin of this receptor is a man aged 18 to 30 who received the YFV17D yellow fever vaccine. The CDR3, as DNA: TGTGCCAGCAGTTTCAGAGGGATCTACGAGCAGTACTTC. Protein product: CASSFRGIYEQYF.